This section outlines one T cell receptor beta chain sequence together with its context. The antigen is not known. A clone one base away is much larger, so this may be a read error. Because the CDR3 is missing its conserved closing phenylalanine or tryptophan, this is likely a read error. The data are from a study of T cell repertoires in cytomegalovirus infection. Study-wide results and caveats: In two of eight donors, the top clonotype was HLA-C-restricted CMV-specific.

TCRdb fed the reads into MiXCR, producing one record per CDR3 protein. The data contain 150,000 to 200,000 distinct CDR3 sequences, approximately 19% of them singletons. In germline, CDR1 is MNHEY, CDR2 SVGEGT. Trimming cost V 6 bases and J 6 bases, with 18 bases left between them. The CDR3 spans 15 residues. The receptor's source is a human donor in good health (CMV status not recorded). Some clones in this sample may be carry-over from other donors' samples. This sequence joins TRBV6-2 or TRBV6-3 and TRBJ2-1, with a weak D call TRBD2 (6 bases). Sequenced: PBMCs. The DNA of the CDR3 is TGTGCCAGCAGGCAACTAGCAGGTGTTCCCAATGAGCAGTTCCTC. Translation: CASRQLAGVPNEQFL.